In its sample, the clone carrying this T cell receptor (beta chain) was seen many times. This sample stems from a study of early T cells in non-severe SARS-CoV-2 infection. This CDR3 has 13 amino acids. V lost 5 bases and J lost 3; bases outside the gene matches: 5. Germline-derived CDR1 and CDR2 are SQVTM and ANQGSEA. As part of library construction, unique molecular identifiers were attached to individual cDNA molecules. A single record per CDR3 protein comes from TCRdb applying MiXCR to the 5' RACE reads. Among around 62,000 distinct CDR3 sequences listed, 9.5% to 15% were seen once. This sequence originates from an adult who was a healthcare worker with PCR-confirmed SARS-CoV-2 infection or an uninfected control (not recorded which). The sequencing input was whole blood. The chain carries TRBV29-1 and TRBJ2-3; 7 positions agree with TRBD2. The CDR3 nucleotides read TGCAGCGTTAAGGGCGGGAGAACAGATACGCAGTATTTT. This sequence encodes CSVKGGRTDTQYF.